The clone carrying this T cell receptor (beta chain) was found a few times. What it binds is unknown. The data belong to a study of cytomegalovirus exposure and HLA in healthy donors. The study, taken as a whole, reports: A later analysis, which compared TCR beta chains of equal frequency, found the HLA-associated ones more clonally expanded.

A multiplex PCR was run with 60 Vbeta primers and 13 Jbeta primers. Method: immunoSEQ multiplex PCR; TCRdb's copy keeps in-frame clones and lacks some. The sample lists 95,000 to 120,000 clones, roughly 70% occurring once. The CDR3 loop spans 13 amino acids. Germline CDR1 reads MNHEY; CDR2 reads SVGAGI. V shed 1 base and J shed 3 bases, with 6 bases lying between them. The sample taken for sequencing was PBMCs. The clonotype comes from a man between 18 and 35 years old in good health and CMV-seropositive. The chain joins TRBV6-5 to TRBJ1-1, with unresolved D. The CDR3 is CASSYFGDTEAFF. The CDR3 DNA reads TGTGCCAGCAGTTACTTCGGGGACACTGAAGCTTTCTTT.